Following are 17 T cell receptor beta chains from one sample sequenced in a study of T cell repertoires in cytomegalovirus infection. For these receptors, no antigen is known. One entry per CDR3 protein results from TCRdb running MiXCR on the reads. The profile covers about 70,000 distinct CDR3 sequences, with 20% to 25% appearing a single time and roughly two thirds taken by the ten largest. The sequences come from CD8+ T cells from cultured PBMCs, collected from culture after CMV antigen stimulation. The receptors come from a human donor in good health (CMV status not recorded). Some clones in this sample may be carry-over from other donors' samples.

This clonotype was counted between two and nine times. This chain joins TRBV5-6 and TRBJ1-1; D is unresolved. Trimming left V 5 bases short and J 6 bases short, with 11 bases between. The length of the CDR3 is 12 residues. Germline CDR1 reads SGHDT; CDR2 reads YYEEEE. CDR3 protein: CASSLALSEAFF. The CDR3 DNA reads TGTGCCAGCAGTTTAGCCTTGTCTGAAGCTTTCTTT. The entire variable domain, with the rest obtained from reference TRBV5-6 and TRBJ1-1, is as follows: DAGVTQSPTHLIKTRGQQVTLRCSPKSGHDTVSWYQQALGQGPQFIFQYYEEEERQRGNFPDRFSGHQFPNYSSELNVNALLLGDSALYLCASSLALSEAFFGQGTRLTVV.

This clonotype was seen ten or more times. This chain connects TRBV11-2 to TRBJ1-1; D may be TRBD1 (6 bases). Germline V gives CDR1 SGHAT, CDR2 FQNNGV. The germline V and J ends were trimmed by 0 bases and 2 bases, with 10 bases remaining between them. The CDR3 extends over 15 amino acids. The CDR3 region has the DNA TGTGCCAGCAGCTTAGAGCCGACAGGTAACACTGAAGCTTTCTTT. Amino acids: CASSLEPTGNTEAFF.

This clonotype was counted between two and nine times. The chain carries TRBV12-5 and TRBJ1-4; D is possibly TRBD1 (6 bases). This CDR3 spans 15 amino acids. V was pared by 1 base and J by 8 bases, with 14 bases between. The germline V gene has CDR1 LGHNT and CDR2 FRNRAP. CDR3 loop: CASGLARGGREKLFF. The CDR3 bases are TGTGCTAGTGGTTTGGCCAGGGGCGGACGCGAAAAACTGTTTTTT.

The chain combines TRBV6-2 or TRBV6-3 with TRBJ1-5, with a tentative D call TRBD1 (6 bases). Germline V gene data show CDR1 as MNHEY and CDR2 as SVGEGT. The CDR3 is made up of 14 amino acids. V was trimmed by 6 bases and J by 6 bases, leaving 15 bases between them. CDR3 nucleotides: TGTGCCAGCAGCTGGACAGCGGGTGGTCAGCCCCAGCATTTT. It yields the protein CASSWTAGGQPQHF.

This clonotype was counted only a few times. The chain has TRBV7-6 and TRBJ2-1; 7 bases align to TRBD1. The J segment lost 8 bases and the V segment lost 4 bases, leaving 8 bases of the junction unmatched. The germline V gene has CDR1 SGHVS and CDR2 FNYEAQ. The CDR3 is 14 amino acids. CDR3 sequence reads: CASSSLEGADEQFF. Written as DNA, the CDR3 is TGTGCCAGCAGCTCTTTAGAGGGGGCGGATGAGCAGTTCTTC.

This clonotype was seen a handful of times. The chain uses TRBV27 and TRBJ1-2, with TRBD1 as a possible D gene (6 bases). Trimming stripped 6 bases from V and 2 bases from J, with 13 bases between. This CDR3 comprises 14 residues. Germline V gives CDR1 MNHEY, CDR2 SMNVEV (reference sequence). The chain's CDR3 is CASSPTDSNYGYTF. The CDR3 bases are TGTGCCAGCAGCCCGACGGACAGCAACTATGGCTACACCTTC.

This clonotype was seen more than once but under ten times. The chain joins TRBV4-1 to TRBJ2-7; D uncertain. Trimming removed 4 bases at V and 0 bases at J, with 7 bases between. CDR3 length: 13 amino acids. CDR1 is MGHRA, CDR2 YSYEKL, per germline. CDR3 sequence reads: CASSPHSSYEQYF. Written as DNA, the CDR3 is TGCGCCAGCAGCCCACATAGCTCCTACGAGCAGTACTTC.

This clonotype showed up many times. The J gene is TRBJ2-7, the V gene TRBV15; TRBD2 matches at 16 bases. The V gene's germline CDR1 is LNHNV and CDR2 YYDKDF (reference sequence). CDR3 length equals 17 residues. V was pared by 3 bases and J by 4 bases, with 6 bases of the junction left unmatched. The CDR3 is CATSSPQGLAGGYEQYF. The CDR3 region has the DNA TGTGCCACCAGCAGCCCCCAGGGACTAGCGGGGGGGTACGAGCAGTACTTC.

The V call is TRBV5-5, the J call TRBJ2-3; D not certain. CDR3 size: 15 residues. Trimming cost V 2 bases and J 2 bases, with 12 bases left between them. Germline CDR1 and CDR2: SGHKS and YYEKEE (reference sequence). In DNA, the CDR3 is TGTGCCAGCAGCTTAAATCGAATAGTCACAGATACGCAGTATTTT. Translation: CASSLNRIVTDTQYF.

The V call is TRBV7-6, the J call TRBJ2-5; TRBD2 aligns across 7 bases. The germline V gene has CDR1 SGHVS and CDR2 FNYEAQ. The V and J ends lost 1 base and 2 bases, in that order; junction bases with no gene match: 7. The CDR3 length is 16 residues. CDR3 loop: CASSLESGVKQETQYF. The CDR3 nucleotides are TGTGCCAGCAGCTTAGAAAGCGGGGTAAAACAAGAGACCCAGTACTTC. The variable domain in full, with the rest retrieved from reference TRBV7-6 and TRBJ2-5, is GAGVSQSPRYKVTKRGQDVALRCDPISGHVSLYWYRQALGQGPEFLTYFNYEAQQDKSGLPNDRFSAERPEGSISTLTIQRTEQRDSAMYRCASSLESGVKQETQYFGPGTRLLVL.

In this sample, this clonotype turned up a few times. The chain carries TRBV4-3 and TRBJ2-7; D remains ambiguous. Germline-derived CDR1 and CDR2 are LGHNA and YSLEER. The V end lost 2 bases, the J end lost 1 base, and 21 bases lay between the germline ends. This CDR3 is 18 amino acids long. CDR3 nucleotides: TGCGCCAGCAGCCAAAATCCGTCAACTCAGGAACTTTCCTACGAGCAGTACTTC. Protein: CASSQNPSTQELSYEQYF.

The chain has TRBV11-2 and TRBJ2-6; D gene unclear. This CDR3 contains 18 residues. The V end lost 0 bases, the J end lost 2 bases, and 14 bases lay between the germline ends. CDR1 is SGHAT, CDR2 FQNNGV, per germline. The CDR3 region is CASSLEITPVAGANVLTF. The CDR3 DNA follows: TGTGCCAGCAGCTTAGAAATAACACCCGTCGCTGGGGCCAACGTCCTGACTTTC.

The chain recombines TRBV6-5 with TRBJ1-6; D unresolved. Trimming stripped 5 bases from V and 7 bases from J, with 18 bases between. The CDR3 length is 16 residues. Per germline, CDR1 MNHEY and CDR2 SVGAGI. CDR3: CASSAPREVVNSPLHF. CDR3 nucleotide sequence: TGTGCCAGCAGTGCTCCTCGGGAGGTGGTAAATTCACCCCTCCACTTT.

The chain uses TRBV12-3 or TRBV12-4 and TRBJ2-1; no clear D. The CDR3 covers 14 residues. Between the trimmed V and J ends, which lost 5 bases and 5 bases, there was a span of 13 bases. For the CDR3, the DNA is TGTGCCAGCAGTCCCCTTAGGGTCCACAATGAGCAGTTCTTC. Translating gives CASSPLRVHNEQFF.

The J gene is TRBJ2-1, the V gene TRBV7-2; D remains ambiguous. The CDR3 totals 11 residues. V was cut by 2 bases and J by 9 bases, with 5 bases left in between. From germline, CDR1 is SGHTA and CDR2 FQGNSA. The CDR3 is CASSLFPEQFF. DNA for the CDR3: TGTGCCAGCAGCTTATTCCCTGAGCAGTTCTTC.

The genes are TRBV7-6 and TRBJ1-5, with 7 positions matching TRBD1. CDR3 length: 16 amino acids. Trimming took 5 bases from V and 1 from J; bases not matched to a gene: 8. CDR1 is SGHVS and CDR2 is FNYEAQ in the germline V gene. CDR3 residues: CASSQGRQGSNQPQHF. CDR3 sequence (DNA): TGTGCCAGCAGCCAAGGGCGACAGGGCAGCAATCAGCCCCAGCATTTT.

A few counts support this clonotype. The J gene is TRBJ2-7, the V gene TRBV5-5; D possibly uses TRBD1 or TRBD2 (5 bases each). The V and J ends lost 4 bases and 1 base respectively, with 9 bases between them. The germline CDR1 and CDR2 sequences are SGHKS and YYEKEE (reference sequence). This CDR3 is 13 amino acids long. The CDR3 coding sequence is TGTGCCAGCAGCCATGGGGGATCCTACGAGCAGTACTTC. Its translation is CASSHGGSYEQYF.